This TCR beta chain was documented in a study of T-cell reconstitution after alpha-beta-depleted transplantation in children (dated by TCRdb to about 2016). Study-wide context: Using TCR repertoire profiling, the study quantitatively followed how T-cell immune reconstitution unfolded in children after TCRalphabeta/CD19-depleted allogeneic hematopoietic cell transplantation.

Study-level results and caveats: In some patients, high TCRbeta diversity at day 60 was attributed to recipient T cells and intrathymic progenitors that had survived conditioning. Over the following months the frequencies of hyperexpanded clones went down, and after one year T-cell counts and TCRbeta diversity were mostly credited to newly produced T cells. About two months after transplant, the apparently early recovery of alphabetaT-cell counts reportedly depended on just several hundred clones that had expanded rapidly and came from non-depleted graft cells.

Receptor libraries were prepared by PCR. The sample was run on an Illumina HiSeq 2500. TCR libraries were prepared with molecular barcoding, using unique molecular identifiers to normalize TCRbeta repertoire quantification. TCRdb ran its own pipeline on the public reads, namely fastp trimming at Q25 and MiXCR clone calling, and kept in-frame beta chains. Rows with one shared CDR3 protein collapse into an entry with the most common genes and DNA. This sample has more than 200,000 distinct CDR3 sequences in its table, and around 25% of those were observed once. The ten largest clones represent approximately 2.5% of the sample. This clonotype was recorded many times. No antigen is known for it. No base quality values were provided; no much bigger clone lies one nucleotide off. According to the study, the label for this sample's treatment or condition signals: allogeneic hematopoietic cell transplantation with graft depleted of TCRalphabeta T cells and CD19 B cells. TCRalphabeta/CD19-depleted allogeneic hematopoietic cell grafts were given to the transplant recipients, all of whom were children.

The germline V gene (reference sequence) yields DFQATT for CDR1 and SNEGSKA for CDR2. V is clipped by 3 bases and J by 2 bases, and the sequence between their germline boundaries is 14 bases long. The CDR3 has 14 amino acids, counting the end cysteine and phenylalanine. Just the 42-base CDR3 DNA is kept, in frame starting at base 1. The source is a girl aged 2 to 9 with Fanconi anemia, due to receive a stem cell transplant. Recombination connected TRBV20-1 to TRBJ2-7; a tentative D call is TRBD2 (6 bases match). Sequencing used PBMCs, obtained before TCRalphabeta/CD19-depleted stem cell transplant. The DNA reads TGCAGTGCTAGCAGGGTGGCGGGGACCTACGAGCAGTACTTC. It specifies CSASRVAGTYEQYF.